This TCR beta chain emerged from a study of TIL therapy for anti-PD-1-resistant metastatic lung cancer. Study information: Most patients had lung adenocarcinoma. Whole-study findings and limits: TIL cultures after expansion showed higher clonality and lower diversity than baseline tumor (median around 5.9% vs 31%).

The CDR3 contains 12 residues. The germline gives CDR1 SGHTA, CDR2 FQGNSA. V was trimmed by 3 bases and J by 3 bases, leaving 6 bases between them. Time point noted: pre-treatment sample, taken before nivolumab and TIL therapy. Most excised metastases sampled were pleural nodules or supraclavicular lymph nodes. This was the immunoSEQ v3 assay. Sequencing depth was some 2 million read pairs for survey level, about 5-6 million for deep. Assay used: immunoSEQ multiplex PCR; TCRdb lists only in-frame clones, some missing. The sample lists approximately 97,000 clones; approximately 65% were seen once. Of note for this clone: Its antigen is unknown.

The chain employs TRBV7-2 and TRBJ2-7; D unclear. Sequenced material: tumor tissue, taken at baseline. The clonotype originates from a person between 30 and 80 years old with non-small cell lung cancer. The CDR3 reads CASSFLDYEQYF. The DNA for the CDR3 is TGTGCCAGCAGCTTTCTAGACTACGAGCAGTACTTC.